These 29 T cell receptor beta chains were all obtained from the same sample, sequenced in a study of T-cell memory formation after mild COVID-19. In TCRdb, the 5' RACE reads were re-called with MiXCR into one record per CDR3 protein. The sample contains about 150,000 distinct CDR3 sequences, 10% to 15% of which appear only once. The specimen sequenced was PBMCs or a T cell subset sorted from them (not recorded which). All receptors come from a young man who had mild COVID-19 (a few samples of this study predate the infection). Cell type and time point are not known.

This clonotype was seen a handful of times. The J gene is TRBJ1-3, the V gene TRBV27, with D hard to call. Germline CDR1 is MNHEY and CDR2 is SMNVEV (reference sequence). This CDR3 comprises 17 residues. Trimming stripped 5 bases from V and 0 bases from J, with 17 bases between. The CDR3 region has the DNA TGTGCCAGCAGTCCCTTATGGCCTACTTACTCTGGAAACACCATATATTTT. Residues: CASSPLWPTYSGNTIYF.

A note on this clonotype: The junction shows a germline mismatch at one end, possibly a read error. The V and J genes are TRBV2 and TRBJ2-5, with TRBD2 as a possible D gene (6 bases). The CDR3 covers 14 residues. Per the germline V gene, CDR1 is SNHLY and CDR2 is FYNNEI. The CDR3 nucleotides are TGTGCCAGCATGGAGGGGATGTACCAAGAGACCAAGTACTTC. It is translated as CASMEGMYQETKYF. Drawing the rest from reference TRBV2 and TRBJ2-5, the complete variable domain is EPEVTQTPSHQVTQMGQEVILRCVPISNHLYFYWYRQILGQKVEFLVSFYNNEISEKSEIFDDQFSVERPDGSNFTLKIRSTKLEDSAMYFCASMEGMYQETKYFGPGTRLLVL.

This clonotype was detected once. The chain recombines TRBV4-2 with TRBJ2-1, with 10 bases lining up with TRBD2. With V trimmed by 3 bases and J by 4 bases, 6 bases remained unmatched. In germline, CDR1 is LGHNA, CDR2 YNFKEQ. The CDR3 is 16 residues long. DNA for the CDR3: TGTGCCAGCAGCCATGGTCTAGCGGGGGTTTACAATGAGCAGTTCTTC. Translation: CASSHGLAGVYNEQFF.

This chain links TRBV19 with TRBJ2-1; 11 bases match TRBD2. The CDR3 is made up of 15 amino acids. Per germline, CDR1 LNHDA and CDR2 SQIVND (reference sequence). J lost 8 bases, V lost 3 bases, and 6 bases had no gene match. Written as DNA, the CDR3 is TGTGCCAGTAGTATGCGGGGACTAGCGGCAGATGAGCAGTTCTTC. It yields the protein CASSMRGLAADEQFF.

The gene calls are TRBV20-1 and TRBJ1-1; tentative D call: TRBD1 (5 bases). Trimming pared 1 base from V and 4 bases from J, leaving 13 bases between. Looked up from germline, CDR1 is DFQATT and CDR2 is SNEGSKA (reference sequence). This CDR3 contains 14 residues. CDR3 nucleotides: TGCAGTGCTAGAGGGAGAGGGGTGGCCACTGAAGCTTTCTTT. Amino acid sequence: CSARGRGVATEAFF.

The V call is TRBV5-1, the J call TRBJ2-3; D could derive from TRBD1 or TRBD2 (5 bases each). CDR3 length: 14 amino acids. Trimming removed 1 base from V and 3 bases from J, with 9 bases in between. Germline-derived CDR1 and CDR2 are SGHRS and YFSETQ. The CDR3 nucleotides are TGCGCCAGCAGCTTGACGGGGCAGACAGATACGCAGTATTTT. The encoded protein is CASSLTGQTDTQYF.

This clonotype was seen a handful of times. The chain has TRBV2 and TRBJ2-7, with 9 positions matching TRBD2. CDR1 and CDR2 (germline): SNHLY, FYNNEI. The CDR3 is 14 residues long. V was clipped by 3 bases and J by 3 bases; unmatched bases: 3. For the CDR3, the DNA is TGTGCCAGCAGTGAGGCAGCGGGGGGCTACGAGCAGTACGTC. Translation: CASSEAAGGYEQYV.

This clonotype was counted ten times or more. This chain links TRBV5-6 with TRBJ2-6; unclear D gene. Trimming stripped 0 bases from V and 0 bases from J, with 4 bases between. Germline CDR1 and CDR2: SGHDT and YYEEEE. The CDR3 spans 15 residues. The CDR3 spells CASSLGTSGANVLTF. The CDR3 bases are TGTGCCAGCAGCTTGGGGACCTCTGGGGCCAACGTCCTGACTTTC.

This clonotype was counted only a few times. The J gene is TRBJ1-6, the V gene TRBV4-2; 7 bases are a match to TRBD1. Germline V gene sequence: CDR1 LGHNA, CDR2 YNFKEQ. The CDR3 runs to 21 residues. V was pared by 4 bases and J by 0 bases, with 18 bases of the junction left unmatched. The CDR3 sequence: CASSPTPHSTGILSYNSPLHF. CDR3 coding DNA: TGTGCCAGCAGCCCGACGCCTCATTCGACAGGGATTCTCTCCTATAATTCACCCCTCCACTTT.

The chain recombines TRBV5-1 with TRBJ1-1; 7 bases line up with TRBD1. This CDR3 is built from 15 residues. Per the germline V gene, CDR1 is SGHRS and CDR2 is YFSETQ. J was trimmed by 5 bases and V by 4 bases; bases with no gene match: 11. The CDR3: CASSPQGRGETEAFF. In DNA, the CDR3 is TGCGCCAGCAGCCCACAGGGGAGGGGGGAGACTGAAGCTTTCTTT. The whole variable domain, remainder taken from reference TRBV5-1 and TRBJ1-1, is KAGVTQTPRYLIKTRGQQVTLSCSPISGHRSVSWYQQTPGQGLQFLFEYFSETQRNKGNFPGRFSGRQFSNSRSEMNVSTLELGDSALYLCASSPQGRGETEAFFGQGTRLTVV.

The table lists this clonotype with a few counts. The chain joins TRBV7-2 to TRBJ2-3; TRBD2 agrees at 9 bases. This CDR3 comprises 18 residues. V shed 2 bases and J 1 base; nucleotides not matched to a gene: 10. CDR1 and CDR2 from the germline V gene are SGHTA and FQGNSA. CDR3 coding DNA: TGTGCCAGCAGCTTAAACATCCCCGTAGCGGGGGGCACAGATACGCAGTATTTT. It yields the protein CASSLNIPVAGGTDTQYF.

This clonotype has only a few counts. This chain connects TRBV19 to TRBJ1-2; perhaps TRBD1 as D (6 bases). Between the trimmed V and J ends, which lost 6 bases and 2 bases, there was a span of 10 bases. The CDR3 covers 13 residues. Germline assignment: CDR1 LNHDA and CDR2 SQIVND (reference sequence). The CDR3 protein is CASSTTGNYGYTF. The CDR3 DNA sequence: TGTGCCAGTAGCACTACAGGGAACTATGGCTACACCTTC.

The rearrangement uses TRBV11-2 and TRBJ1-4, with unresolved D. V lost 1 base and J lost 0, with 9 bases in between. The germline gives CDR1 SGHAT, CDR2 FQNNGV. The CDR3 has 16 amino acids. The CDR3 region is CASSLGPLATNEKLFF. The CDR3 DNA reads as TGTGCCAGCAGCTTAGGGCCACTTGCAACTAATGAAAAACTGTTTTTT.

V and J are TRBV7-9 and TRBJ1-1, with TRBD1 matching 7 bases. Germline assignment: CDR1 SEHNR and CDR2 FQNEAQ (reference sequence). J lost 4 bases, V lost 5 bases, and 7 bases had no gene match. The CDR3 runs to 14 residues. CDR3 in amino acids: CASSPTGMGTEAFF. CDR3 sequence (DNA): TGTGCCAGCAGCCCGACAGGGATGGGCACTGAAGCTTTCTTT.

This clonotype was observed at least ten times. This sequence joins TRBV3-1 and TRBJ1-5, with D unresolved. CDR1 and CDR2 (germline): LGHDT, YNNKEL (reference sequence). CDR3 length equals 14 residues. Trimming shortened V by 1 base and J by 7 bases, and 11 bases separated the two germline ends. CDR3 DNA sequence: TGTGCCAGCAGCCAAGGGGAGGTCTGGCAGCCCCAGCATTTT. This codes for CASSQGEVWQPQHF.

This clonotype appeared a few times. This chain joins TRBV7-9 and TRBJ1-1, with TRBD1 matching 7 bases. CDR1 and CDR2 from the germline V gene are SEHNR and FQNEAQ (reference sequence). The CDR3 spans 15 residues. Trimming removed 3 bases from V and 0 bases from J; junction bases left unmatched: 4. The CDR3 sequence is CASSFPGQLNTEAFF. CDR3 nucleotides: TGTGCCAGCAGCTTTCCGGGACAGTTGAACACTGAAGCTTTCTTT.

V and J are TRBV5-6 and TRBJ2-7; 10 positions agree with TRBD2. V lost 5 bases to trimming and J lost 5 bases; unmatched junction nucleotides: 7. Germline-derived CDR1 and CDR2 are SGHDT and YYEEEE. This CDR3 comprises 14 residues. The chain's CDR3 is CASRHSGGWNEQYF. CDR3 sequence (DNA): TGTGCCAGCAGACATAGCGGGGGGTGGAACGAGCAGTACTTC.

In its sample, this clonotype was seen a few times. The J gene is TRBJ2-5, the V gene TRBV5-1; D may be TRBD1 or TRBD2 (5 bases each). The length of the CDR3 is 13 residues. CDR1 and CDR2 from the germline V gene are SGHRS and YFSETQ. With 5 bases removed from V and 5 bases from J, the gap between germline ends came to 13 bases. Written as DNA, the CDR3 is TGCGCCAGCAGTTCGGGGCCATGGGAGACCCAGTACTTC. As protein: CASSSGPWETQYF.

In its sample, this clonotype was seen a few times. J is TRBJ1-2 and V is TRBV7-2, with no clear D. The CDR3 has 14 residues. Trimming removed 4 bases from V and 1 base from J, with 10 bases in between. CDR1 and CDR2 from the germline V gene are SGHTA and FQGNSA. This CDR3 reads CASSSAGLNYGYTF. CDR3 coding DNA: TGTGCCAGCAGCTCCGCCGGACTTAACTATGGCTACACCTTC.

The chain uses TRBV18 and TRBJ2-3, with TRBD1 identical over 9 bases. Germline CDR1 is KGHSH and CDR2 is LQKENI. The CDR3 totals 16 residues. With V trimmed by 5 bases and J by 0 bases, 6 bases remained unmatched. Here the CDR3 DNA reads TGTGCCAGCTCAAACAGGGGGCCGACTAGCACAGATACGCAGTATTTT. It translates to CASSNRGPTSTDTQYF.

This clonotype has more than one count but fewer than ten. The chain joins TRBV6-6 to TRBJ2-1; D gene unclear. V gave up 5 bases and J gave up 1 base, with 9 bases separating them. The CDR3 runs 14 residues. Germline V gene lookup returns CDR1 MNHNY and CDR2 SVGAGI (reference sequence). The CDR3 loop is CASSPSRSYNEQFF. The CDR3 DNA reads as TGTGCCAGCAGTCCGTCCCGGTCCTACAATGAGCAGTTCTTC.

The chain links TRBV5-5 to TRBJ2-1; the D gene is possibly TRBD1 (5 bases). V lost 2 bases to trimming and J lost 4 bases, with 16 bases between them. The CDR3 loop spans 16 amino acids. Germline V CDR1 and CDR2: SGHKS, YYEKEE (reference sequence). The CDR3 is CASSFRQGLSYNEQFF. DNA for the CDR3: TGTGCCAGCAGCTTTAGGCAGGGTTTGAGTTACAATGAGCAGTTCTTC.

This clonotype was recorded a few times. This chain links TRBV20-1 with TRBJ2-3; TRBD2 matches 9 bases. The CDR3 spans 16 residues. Germline V gene data show CDR1 as DFQATT and CDR2 as SNEGSKA (reference sequence). V lost 3 bases and J lost 3; bases outside the gene matches: 10. Written as DNA, the CDR3 is TGCAGTGCTAGGGTCAGAGGCGGGGGGGCGACAGATACGCAGTATTTT. Protein sequence: CSARVRGGGATDTQYF.

This clonotype was seen a handful of times. The chain links TRBV18 to TRBJ2-1, with 10 bases identical to TRBD1. Germline V gene lookup returns CDR1 KGHSH and CDR2 LQKENI. The CDR3 is 16 residues long. J lost 3 bases, V lost 3 bases, and 5 bases had no gene match. CDR3 loop: CASSPRQGARYNEQFF. The DNA for the CDR3 is TGTGCCAGCTCACCGCGACAGGGGGCGCGCTACAATGAGCAGTTCTTC. The entire variable domain, with the rest obtained from reference TRBV18 and TRBJ2-1, is as follows: NAGVMQNPRHLVRRRGQEARLRCSPMKGHSHVYWYRQLPEEGLKFMVYLQKENIIDESGMPKERFSAEFPKEGPSILRIQQVVRGDSAAYFCASSPRQGARYNEQFFGPGTRLTVL.

This clonotype occurred a few times. The gene calls are TRBV5-1 and TRBJ2-3; the D gene could be TRBD1 or TRBD2 (5 bases each). Trimming took off 4 bases at V and 1 base at J, with 16 bases between the two ends. This CDR3 spans 16 amino acids. The germline V gene encodes CDR1 SGHRS and CDR2 YFSETQ. The CDR3 nucleotides read TGCGCCAGCAGCGAGTCCGTCGGGGCCGGCACAGATACGCAGTATTTT. This codes for CASSESVGAGTDTQYF.

This clonotype showed up many times. The chain has TRBV7-2 and TRBJ2-5; D gene unclear. Germline assignment: CDR1 SGHTA and CDR2 FQGNSA. V lost 5 bases to trimming and J lost 3 bases, with 10 bases between them. The CDR3 spans 13 residues. The CDR3 region is CASSPSTKETQYF. The DNA for the CDR3 is TGTGCCAGCAGCCCCAGCACCAAAGAGACCCAGTACTTC.

V gene TRBV19 combines with J gene TRBJ1-5; possible D gene TRBD1, 6 bases. Germline CDR1 LNHDA, CDR2 SQIVND (reference sequence). The CDR3 sequence is 13 residues long. V was clipped by 7 bases and J by 6 bases, with 13 bases between them. The CDR3 bases are TGTGCCAGTAATGGGGGCGAAGTTCAGCCCCAGCATTTT. It specifies CASNGGEVQPQHF.

The rearrangement links TRBV6-2 or TRBV6-3 to TRBJ1-1; D is uncertain. Looked up from germline, CDR1 is MNHEY and CDR2 is SVGEGT. Deletions cut 7 bases from V and 3 bases from J, with 21 bases between. This CDR3 comprises 16 residues. The CDR3 sequence is CASNPGIAKGDTEAFF. CDR3 DNA: TGTGCCAGCAATCCCGGGATAGCCAAGGGTGACACTGAAGCTTTCTTT.

The table lists this clonotype with a few counts. The rearrangement uses TRBV20-1 and TRBJ1-1, with 7 bases aligning to TRBD1. Germline V gene lookup returns CDR1 DFQATT and CDR2 SNEGSKA (reference sequence). V lost 5 bases to trimming and J lost 4 bases; unmatched junction nucleotides: 4. The CDR3 runs to 12 residues. CDR3 protein: CSAGQAFTEAFF. The CDR3 coding sequence is TGCAGTGCTGGACAGGCCTTCACTGAAGCTTTCTTT.